This passage covers 28 T cell receptor beta chains from one sample sequenced in a study of beta chain features in type 1 diabetes. The sequenced template was cDNA made from the entire isolated RNA. Produced via immunoSEQ multiplex PCR; TCRdb's table is partial and in-frame only. This table has fewer than 350,000 clones, roughly 8% appearing once. Specimen: central memory CD4+ T cells from blood. These receptors were collected from a woman under 30 in good health.

This rearrangement joins TRBV9 to TRBJ2-7, with 10 bases identical to TRBD2. The J segment lost 4 bases and the V segment lost 3 bases, leaving 4 bases of the junction unmatched. The germline CDR1 and CDR2 sequences are SGDLS and YYNGEE. This CDR3 region has 14 residues. CDR3 nucleotides: TGTGCCAGCAGCGGGACTAGCGGAGGTTACGAGCAGTACTTC. It encodes CASSGTSGGYEQYF.

The V call is TRBV30, the J call TRBJ1-4; 7 positions match TRBD1. The CDR3 contains 11 residues. J lost 10 bases, V lost 8 bases, and 7 bases had no gene match. Looked up from germline, CDR1 is GTSNPN and CDR2 is SVGIG (reference sequence). CDR3 DNA sequence: TGTGCCCTAGACAGGGATCGAAAACTGTTTTTT. Translating gives CALDRDRKLFF.

The genes are TRBV29-1 and TRBJ1-2, with 10 bases lining up with TRBD1. V lost 5 bases, J lost 4 bases, and 7 bases stayed unmatched. The CDR3 is 14 residues long. From germline, CDR1 is SQVTM and CDR2 ANQGSEA. CDR3 coding DNA: TGCAGCGTTACACCAGGGACAGGGGCCTATGGCTACACCTTC. The encoded protein is CSVTPGTGAYGYTF.

This clone has a handful of counts. J is TRBJ2-2 and V is TRBV19; D remains ambiguous. This CDR3 is built from 15 residues. CDR1 is LNHDA and CDR2 is SQIVND in the germline V gene (reference sequence). V dropped 10 bases and J dropped 4 bases, with 19 bases sitting between them. CDR3 protein: CATKPRAVPTGELFF. In DNA, the CDR3 is TGTGCCACCAAACCTAGGGCAGTTCCCACCGGGGAGCTGTTTTTT. The whole variable domain, filled in from reference TRBV19 and TRBJ2-2, reads DGGITQSPKYLFRKEGQNVTLSCEQNLNHDAMYWYRQDPGQGLRLIYYSQIVNDFQKGDIAEGYSVSREKKESFPLTVTSAQKNPTAFYLCATKPRAVPTGELFFGEGSRLTVL.

In its sample, this clone was seen a few times. This chain uses TRBV7-9 with TRBJ1-5; D uncertain. CDR3 length: 13 amino acids. The germline CDR1 and CDR2 sequences are SEHNR and FQNEAQ (reference sequence). With 0 bases removed from V and 13 bases from J, the gap between germline ends came to 13 bases. CDR3 nucleotide sequence: TGTGCCAGCAGCTTAGCCGGCACCGGTGCGCAGCATTTT. Residues: CASSLAGTGAQHF. Supplemented by reference TRBV7-9 and TRBJ1-5, the full variable domain reads DTGVSQNPRHKITKRGQNVTFRCDPISEHNRLYWYRQTLGQGPEFLTYFQNEAQLEKSRLLSDRFSAERPKGSFSTLEIQRTEQGDSAMYLCASSLAGTGAQHFGDGTRLSIL.

V is TRBV10-2 and J is TRBJ2-6; D is ambiguous. Trimming removed 10 bases at V and 3 bases at J, with 10 bases between. There are 13 residues in the CDR3. Germline V gene data show CDR1 as WSHSY and CDR2 as SAAADI. The CDR3, as DNA: TGCGCCACTTCGAGGATTGGGGCCAACGTCCTGACTTTC. Its translation: CATSRIGANVLTF.

The genes are TRBV5-8 and TRBJ2-2, with D uncertain. The CDR3 is 13 residues long. Germline V gives CDR1 SGHTS, CDR2 YDEGEE. The ends were cut back, 1 base at V and 4 bases at J, with 5 bases in the middle. The CDR3 DNA sequence: TGTGCCAGCAGCTTGTCTGTCACCGGGGAGCTGTTTTTT. This encodes CASSLSVTGELFF.

This clone came up a few times. This sample also contains other DNA sequences that code for the same CDR3. The chain combines TRBV6-5 with TRBJ1-2; no firm D call. The CDR3 is 13 residues long. Germline values: CDR1 MNHEY, CDR2 SVGAGI. Trimming took 6 bases from V and 3 from J, leaving 11 bases between them. The CDR3 sequence: CASSPSGDYGYTF. CDR3 coding DNA: TGTGCCAGCAGCCCATCAGGTGACTATGGCTACACCTTC.

This clone was found a few times. The V call is TRBV5-1, the J call TRBJ2-5; possible D gene TRBD2, 6 bases. CDR3 length: 13 amino acids. CDR1 SGHRS and CDR2 YFSETQ come from the germline V gene. V dropped 6 bases and J dropped 4 bases, with 13 bases sitting between them. Here the CDR3 DNA reads TGCGCCAGCAACGGCGGGACTTTAGAGACCCAGTACTTC. Residues: CASNGGTLETQYF.

This clone was observed at least ten times. The rearrangement joins TRBV10-3 to TRBJ2-3; TRBD1 might be the D (5 bases). Looked up from germline, CDR1 is ENHRY and CDR2 is SYGVKD. The V end lost 6 bases, the J end lost 3 bases, and 13 bases lay between the germline ends. The CDR3 loop spans 14 amino acids. The CDR3 region has the DNA TGTGCCATCAGCCCCGAAGGGGCAACAGATACGCAGTATTTT. Protein product: CAISPEGATDTQYF.

The rearrangement joins TRBV27 to TRBJ2-2, with D possibly matching TRBD1 (7 bases). The V gene lost 7 bases and the J gene lost 4 bases, with 13 bases spanning the gap. This CDR3 has 14 amino acids. Per the germline V gene, CDR1 is MNHEY and CDR2 is SMNVEV (reference sequence). DNA for the CDR3: TGTGCCAGCACTAGACAGGGAGGCACCGGGGAGCTGTTTTTT. It codes for CASTRQGGTGELFF.

This chain joins TRBV7-2 and TRBJ2-5; 10 nucleotides agree with TRBD2. The CDR3 has 16 amino acids. Germline CDR1 is SGHTA and CDR2 is FQGNSA. J was trimmed by 1 base and V by 5 bases; bases with no gene match: 7. DNA of the CDR3: TGTGCCAGCAGCCCCGGACTAGCGGACCCCCAAGAGACCCAGTACTTC. Translation: CASSPGLADPQETQYF.

The chain employs TRBV5-4 and TRBJ2-3; TRBD2 is a possible D gene (6 bases). V dropped 2 bases and J dropped 5 bases, with 12 bases sitting between them. This CDR3 spans 14 amino acids. Germline CDR1 reads SGHNT; CDR2 reads YYREEE (reference sequence). CDR3 region: CASSFGLRGDTQYF. As DNA, the CDR3 is TGTGCCAGCAGCTTTGGATTGCGGGGAGATACGCAGTATTTT.

The chain employs TRBV5-4 and TRBJ2-7; the match to TRBD2 covers 7 bases. The V gene's germline CDR1 is SGHNT and CDR2 YYREEE (reference sequence). CDR3 length equals 14 residues. V dropped 4 bases and J dropped 7; count of bases not matched to a gene: 11. In DNA form, the CDR3 reads TGTGCCAGCAGCCTGACTAGCAGCACACGGGAGCAGTACTTC. Its protein product is CASSLTSSTREQYF.

In the case of this clone: One end of the junction is discordant with germline, which a read error may explain. Distinct nucleotide sequences in the sample also encode this CDR3. The CDR3 sequence is CASSGTGGETQYF. CDR3 in DNA: TGTGCCAGCTCAGGAACGGGCGGAGAGACCCAATACTTC. The J gene is TRBJ2-5, the V gene TRBV18; D is unresolved. The CDR3 sequence is 13 residues long. Germline V gene sequence: CDR1 KGHSH, CDR2 LQKENI.

This clone was seen only a few times. This chain joins TRBV4-2 and TRBJ1-1; TRBD1 agrees at 7 bases. With 4 bases clipped from V and 0 bases from J, the junction kept 5 bases outside the gene matches. This CDR3 region has 15 residues. The germline gives CDR1 LGHNA, CDR2 YNFKEQ. This CDR3 is CASSLSGTVNTEAFF. The CDR3 DNA is TGTGCCAGCAGCCTATCCGGGACAGTGAACACTGAAGCTTTCTTT.

This chain uses TRBV28 with TRBJ1-2; D is unclear. V was shortened by 6 bases and J by 8 bases, with 16 bases between the two germline ends. This CDR3 contains 13 residues. CDR1 MDHEN and CDR2 SYDVKM come from the germline V gene. The DNA of the CDR3 is TGTGCCAGCAGATTGCCCGGGTTAGGGGGCTACACCTTC. This gives the protein CASRLPGLGGYTF.

This clone was seen more than once but under ten times. V gene TRBV13 combines with J gene TRBJ2-5, with 10 bases identical to TRBD2. V dropped 1 base and J dropped 4; count of bases not matched to a gene: 9. Germline V lookup: CDR1 PRHDT, CDR2 FYEKMQ (reference sequence). The CDR3 runs 17 residues. CDR3 DNA: TGTGCCAGCAGCTTAGACGAAAGCGGGGGGGCCCGAGAGACCCAGTACTTC. It is translated as CASSLDESGGARETQYF.

This rearrangement joins TRBV28 to TRBJ2-1; TRBD2 agrees at 10 bases. V shed 2 bases, J shed 4 bases, and the junction held 5 bases outside the gene matches. The CDR3 extends over 16 amino acids. Germline V gene sequence: CDR1 MDHEN, CDR2 SYDVKM. The CDR3 reads CASSLGSSGRYNEQFF. The CDR3 region has the DNA TGTGCCAGCAGTTTAGGAAGTAGCGGGAGGTACAATGAGCAGTTCTTC. The full variable domain, rest sourced from reference TRBV28 and TRBJ2-1, is DVKVTQSSRYLVKRTGEKVFLECVQDMDHENMFWYRQDPGLGLRLIYFSYDVKMKEKGDIPEGYSVSREKKERFSLILESASTNQTSMYLCASSLGSSGRYNEQFFGPGTRLTVL.

This sequence joins TRBV18 and TRBJ2-7; no reliable D call. This CDR3 is 13 amino acids long. Germline CDR1 reads KGHSH; CDR2 reads LQKENI. Trimming left V 4 bases short and J 2 bases short, with 9 bases between. CDR3 sequence (DNA): TGTGCCAGCTCACTTGGGCTGACCTACGAGCAGTACGTC. Translation gives CASSLGLTYEQYV.

The table lists this clone with a few counts. The chain joins TRBV5-1 to TRBJ2-1, with 7 bases matching TRBD1. CDR3 length: 15 residues. The germline V gene has CDR1 SGHRS and CDR2 YFSETQ. The V segment lost 0 bases and the J segment 4 bases; nucleotides outside the gene matches: 4. The CDR3, as DNA: TGCGCCAGCAGCTTGGCACAGGGGATATACAATGAGCAGTTCTTC. Amino acids: CASSLAQGIYNEQFF.

The chain carries TRBV6-6 and TRBJ1-2, with 7 bases aligning to TRBD1. This CDR3 region has 12 residues. V shed 6 bases and J 8 bases; nucleotides not matched to a gene: 6. Germline-derived CDR1 and CDR2 are MNHNY and SVGAGI (reference sequence). The CDR3 bases are TGTGCCAGCAGCGACAGGGTAGGGGGCTACACCTTC. Translation: CASSDRVGGYTF.

This clone has a handful of counts. The rearrangement joins TRBV2 to TRBJ2-3; D ambiguous. V was trimmed by 6 bases and J by 5 bases, leaving 12 bases between them. The CDR3 spans 13 residues. Per the germline V gene, CDR1 is SNHLY and CDR2 is FYNNEI. Here the CDR3 DNA reads TGTGCCAGCAGAATAAACCCAGGAGATACGCAGTATTTT. It yields the protein CASRINPGDTQYF.

This clone appeared once. This rearrangement joins TRBV15 to TRBJ2-1; D gene ambiguous. This CDR3 contains 13 residues. Looked up from germline, CDR1 is LNHNV and CDR2 is YYDKDF (reference sequence). The V end was cut by 0 bases, the J end by 10 bases, with 10 bases between. Here the CDR3 DNA reads TGTGCCACCAGCAGAGATCTTGAGGAGGAGCAGTTCTTC. Protein: CATSRDLEEEQFF.

The V and J genes are TRBV7-3 and TRBJ1-6; D remains ambiguous. The CDR3 length is 13 residues. V lost 5 bases to trimming and J lost 10 bases, with 12 bases between them. Germline V gene lookup returns CDR1 SGHTA and CDR2 FQGTGA. The CDR3 DNA is TGTGCCAGCAGCCCCCGGGCCGGGTCACCCCTCCACTTT. It codes for CASSPRAGSPLHF. The whole variable domain, remainder taken from reference TRBV7-3 and TRBJ1-6, is GAGVSQTPSNKVTEKGKYVELRCDPISGHTALYWYRQSLGQGPEFLIYFQGTGAADDSGLPNDRFFAVRPEGSVSTLKIQRTERGDSAVYLCASSPRAGSPLHFGNGTRLTVT.

The V gene is TRBV6-1, the J gene TRBJ2-5; the D gene is possibly TRBD1 (6 bases). The CDR3 covers 14 residues. Per the germline V gene, CDR1 is MNHNS and CDR2 is SASEGT. Trimming shortened V by 2 bases and J by 5 bases, and 12 bases separated the two germline ends. The CDR3 nucleotides are TGTGCCAGCAGTGAAAGCCACAGGGTGGAGACCCAGTACTTC. Its translation is CASSESHRVETQYF.

The V gene is TRBV11-3, the J gene TRBJ2-7, with D possibly matching TRBD1 (6 bases). The CDR3 runs 12 residues. The germline V gene has CDR1 SGHNT and CDR2 YENEEA. Deletions cut 4 bases from V and 5 bases from J, with 9 bases between. The CDR3 is CASSSQGHEQYV. CDR3 DNA sequence: TGTGCCAGCAGCTCACAGGGTCACGAGCAGTACGTC.

This clone was recorded at least ten times. The J gene is TRBJ2-1, the V gene TRBV29-1, with a weak D call TRBD2 (6 bases). Looked up from germline, CDR1 is SQVTM and CDR2 is ANQGSEA. The CDR3 length is 12 residues. V was trimmed by 6 bases and J by 7 bases, leaving 13 bases between them. CDR3 in amino acids: CSVRVRGNEQFF. The DNA for the CDR3 is TGCAGCGTAAGGGTGCGGGGAAATGAGCAGTTCTTC.